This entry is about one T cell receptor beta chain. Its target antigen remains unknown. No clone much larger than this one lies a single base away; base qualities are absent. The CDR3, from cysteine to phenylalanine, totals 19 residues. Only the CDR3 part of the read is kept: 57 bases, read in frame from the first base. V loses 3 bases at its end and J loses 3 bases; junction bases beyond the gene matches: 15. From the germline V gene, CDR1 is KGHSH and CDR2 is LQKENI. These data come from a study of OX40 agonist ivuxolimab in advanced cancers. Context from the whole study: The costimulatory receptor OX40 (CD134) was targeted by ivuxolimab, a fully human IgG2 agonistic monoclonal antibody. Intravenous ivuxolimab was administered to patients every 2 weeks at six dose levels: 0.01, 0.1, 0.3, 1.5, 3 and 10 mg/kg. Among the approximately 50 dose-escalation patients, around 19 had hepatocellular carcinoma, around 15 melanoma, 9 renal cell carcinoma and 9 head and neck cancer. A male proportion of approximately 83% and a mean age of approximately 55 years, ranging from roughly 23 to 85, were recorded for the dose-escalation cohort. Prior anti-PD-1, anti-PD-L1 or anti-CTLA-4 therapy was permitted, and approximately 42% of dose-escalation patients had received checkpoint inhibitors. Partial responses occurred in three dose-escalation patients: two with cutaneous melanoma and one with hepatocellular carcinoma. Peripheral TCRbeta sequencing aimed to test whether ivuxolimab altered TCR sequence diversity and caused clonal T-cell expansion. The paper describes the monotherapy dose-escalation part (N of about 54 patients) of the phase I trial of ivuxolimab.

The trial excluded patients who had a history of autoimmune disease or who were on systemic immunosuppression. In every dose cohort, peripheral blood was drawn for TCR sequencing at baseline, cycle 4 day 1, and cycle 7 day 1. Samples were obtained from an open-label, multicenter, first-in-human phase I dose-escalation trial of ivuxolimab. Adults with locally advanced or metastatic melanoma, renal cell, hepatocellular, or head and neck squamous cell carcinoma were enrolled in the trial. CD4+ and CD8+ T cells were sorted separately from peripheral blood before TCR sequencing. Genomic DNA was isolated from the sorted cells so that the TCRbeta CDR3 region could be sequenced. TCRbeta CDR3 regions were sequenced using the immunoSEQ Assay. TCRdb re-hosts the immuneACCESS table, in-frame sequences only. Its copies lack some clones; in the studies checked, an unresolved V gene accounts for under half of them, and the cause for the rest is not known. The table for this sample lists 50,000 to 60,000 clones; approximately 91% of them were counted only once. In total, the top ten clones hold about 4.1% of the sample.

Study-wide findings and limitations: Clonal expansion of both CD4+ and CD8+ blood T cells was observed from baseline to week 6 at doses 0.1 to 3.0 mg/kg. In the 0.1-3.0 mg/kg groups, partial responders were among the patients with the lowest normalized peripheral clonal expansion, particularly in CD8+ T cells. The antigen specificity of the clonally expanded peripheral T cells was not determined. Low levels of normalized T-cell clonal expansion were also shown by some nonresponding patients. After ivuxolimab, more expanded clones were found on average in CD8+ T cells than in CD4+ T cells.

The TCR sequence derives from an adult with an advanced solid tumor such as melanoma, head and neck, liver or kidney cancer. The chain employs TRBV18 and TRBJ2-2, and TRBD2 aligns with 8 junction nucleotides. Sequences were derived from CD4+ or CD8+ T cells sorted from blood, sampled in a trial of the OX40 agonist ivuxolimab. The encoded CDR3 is CASSPKAGLAGWDTGELFF. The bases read TGTGCCAGCTCACCGAAAGCCGGGTTAGCGGGATGGGACACCGGGGAGCTGTTTTTT.